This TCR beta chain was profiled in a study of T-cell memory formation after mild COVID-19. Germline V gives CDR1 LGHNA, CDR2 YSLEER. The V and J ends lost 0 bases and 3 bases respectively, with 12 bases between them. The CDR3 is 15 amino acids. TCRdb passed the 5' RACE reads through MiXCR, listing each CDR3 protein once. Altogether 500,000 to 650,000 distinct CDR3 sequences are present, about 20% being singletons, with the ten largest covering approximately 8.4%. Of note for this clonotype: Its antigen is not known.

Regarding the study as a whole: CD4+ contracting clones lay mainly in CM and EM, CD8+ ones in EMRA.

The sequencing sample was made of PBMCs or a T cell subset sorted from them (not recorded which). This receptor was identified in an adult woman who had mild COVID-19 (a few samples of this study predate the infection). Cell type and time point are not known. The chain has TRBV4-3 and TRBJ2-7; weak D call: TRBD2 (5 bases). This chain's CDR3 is CASSQEGDGDYEQYF. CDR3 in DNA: TGCGCCAGCAGCCAAGAGGGAGACGGCGACTACGAGCAGTACTTC.